The rows below give T cell receptor beta chains drawn from one sample of a study of siplizumab effects on memory and regulatory T cells. Clones were read by immunoSEQ multiplex PCR, and TCRdb kept only the in-frame ones, dropping some. This table has about 40,000 clones, more than 70% appearing once. The sample was naive CD4+ T cells sorted from blood. The receptors were sampled from a human donor in good health. The CDR3 runs from the conserved cysteine through the conserved F or W. The D gene is left open where the match is weak. The size field is filled for only some rows; it gives once, few, many or a size class.

>TRBV11-3|.|TRBJ2-6|.
TGTGCCAGCAGCCTAGAGACAGGAACTGCTGGGGCCAACGTCCTGACTTTC
CASSLETGTAGANVLTF
>TRBV5-3|.|TRBJ2-5|TRBD2
TGTGCCAGAAGCAGCCGCCGGACTAGCGGAAAACAAGAGACCCAGTACTTC
CARSSRRTSGKQETQYF
>TRBV19|.|TRBJ1-1|.
TGTGCCAGTAGTATAGGGCAGAGGAACACTGAAGCTTTCTTT
CASSIGQRNTEAFF
>TRBV9|.|TRBJ2-3|.
TGTGCCAGCAGCCCCGGTCTAGCTCGTGGCTGGGGTACGCAGTATTTT
CASSPGLARGWGTQYF
>TRBV2|.|TRBJ1-5|TRBD1
TGTGCCAGCAGTGCCCAGGGACAGAAAGAGGCCCAGCATTTT
CASSAQGQKEAQHF
>TRBV11-2|.|TRBJ2-1|.
TGTGCCAGCAGCTCAGTAGCGCAACGTACCTACAATGAGCAGTTCTTC
CASSSVAQRTYNEQFF
>TRBV7-9|.|TRBJ2-7|TRBD1
TGTGCCAGCAGCTTCCGGGACAGGGGCGAGCAGTACTTC
CASSFRDRGEQYF
>TRBV7-2|.|TRBJ1-1|.
TGTGCCAGCAGCTACCCCGGGGGGAGACGGCGGGGGGCGCACACTGAAGCTTTCTTT
CASSYPGGRRRGAHTEAFF
>TRBV11-3|.|TRBJ2-1|.
TGTGCCAGCAGCGAGGACAGATACAATGAGCAGTTCTTC
CASSEDRYNEQFF
>TRBV6-1|.|TRBJ2-5|.
TGTGCCAGCAGTGGGGGGTTCCAAGAGACCCAGTACTTC
CASSGGFQETQYF
>TRBV7-9|once|TRBJ2-7|TRBD1
TGTGCCAGCAGGCCCGGGACAGGGGTCTCGTACGAGCAGTACTTC
CASRPGTGVSYEQYF
>TRBV11-3|few|TRBJ1-5|.
TGTGCCAGCCAAGGGTATTGGGGTCAGCCCCAGCATTTT
CASQGYWGQPQHF
>TRBV11-3|once|TRBJ2-1|TRBD2
TGTGCCAGCAGCTTACGGCTAGCGGGGGCCTACAATGAGCAGTTCTTC
CASSLRLAGAYNEQFF
>TRBV6-5|.|TRBJ1-1|.
TGTGCCAGCAGGGGGCAGAACACTGAAGCTTTCTTT
CASRGQNTEAFF
>TRBV9|.|TRBJ2-1|.
TGTGCCAGCAGCGTAGCGTGGGCGGCCTCCTACAATGAGCAGTTCTTC
CASSVAWAASYNEQFF
>TRBV2|few|TRBJ1-2|.
TGTGCCAGCAGTGCCCTCTATGGCTACACCTTC
CASSALYGYTF
>TRBV2|.|TRBJ2-4|TRBD1
TGTGCCAGCAGTAGGGACAGTGCATCAGGGGGAGCCAAAAACATTCAGTACTTC
CASSRDSASGGAKNIQYF
>TRBV27|.|TRBJ2-2|TRBD1
TGTGCCAGCACCTCCGGGACAGGGGTGTGGGCGAACACCGGGGAGCTGTTTTTT
CASTSGTGVWANTGELFF
>TRBV6-1|.|TRBJ2-2|TRBD1
TGTGCCAGCAGTGAAGGCAACAGGGGAACCGGGGAGCTGTTTTTT
CASSEGNRGTGELFF
>TRBV18|.|TRBJ1-5|.
TGTGCCAGCGCGACGGATAAAAATCAGCCCCAGCATTTT
CASATDKNQPQHF
>TRBV6-6|.|TRBJ2-7|TRBD1
TGTGCCAGCAGATCCATAGACAGGGCCAGCTCCTACGAGCAGTACTTC
CASRSIDRASSYEQYF
>TRBV5-1|.|TRBJ2-1|TRBD2
TGCGCCAGCAGCTTGGTGGGAGCCCTGGGATTTAGGACTAGCGGTAACAATGAGCAGTTCTTC
CASSLVGALGFRTSGNNEQFF
>TRBV6-5|.|TRBJ1-6|.
TGTGCCAGCAGTTATAGGGCAGGGAATTCACCCCTCCACTTT
CASSYRAGNSPLHF
>TRBV6-5|.|TRBJ1-6|TRBD1
TGTGCCAGCAGTTATTCCGGGACAGGGGTACTGGGAACCCTCCACTTT
CASSYSGTGVLGTLHF
>TRBV2|.|TRBJ1-5|.
TGTGCCAGCCGCCGGGACATGAATCAGCCCCAGCATTTT
CASRRDMNQPQHF
>TRBV11-2|.|TRBJ2-7|.
TGTGCCAGCAGCACTGCAACAGGGAGCCCCGAGCAGTACTTC
CASSTATGSPEQYF